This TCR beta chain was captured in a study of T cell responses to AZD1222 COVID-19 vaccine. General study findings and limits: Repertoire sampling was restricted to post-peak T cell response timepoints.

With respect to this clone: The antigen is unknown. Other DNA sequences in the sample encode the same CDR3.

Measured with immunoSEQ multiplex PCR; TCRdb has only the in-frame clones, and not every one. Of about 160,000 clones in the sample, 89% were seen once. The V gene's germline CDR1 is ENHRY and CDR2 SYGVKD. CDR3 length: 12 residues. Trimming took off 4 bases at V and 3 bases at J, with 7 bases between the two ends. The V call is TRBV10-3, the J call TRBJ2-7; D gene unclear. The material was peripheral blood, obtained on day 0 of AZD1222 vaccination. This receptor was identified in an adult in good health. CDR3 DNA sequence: TGTGCCATCAGTGCCTCGGGCTACGAGCAGTACTTC. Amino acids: CAISASGYEQYF.